The 30 T cell receptor beta chains in this list originate from one sample, sequenced in a study of blood T cell repertoires in COVID-19. The protocol was immunoSEQ multiplex PCR, while the TCRdb copy is restricted to in-frame clones and leaves out a portion. Of roughly 200,000 clones in the sample, roughly 84% were seen once. The sequencing input was PBMCs or T cells enriched from blood (not recorded which). These receptors all stem from a woman under 40 who had been exposed to COVID-19.

This chain links TRBV20-1 with TRBJ1-4; D is ambiguous. The CDR3 is made up of 11 amino acids. The germline V and J ends were trimmed by 6 bases and 8 bases, with 10 bases remaining between them. Germline values: CDR1 DFQATT, CDR2 SNEGSKA (reference sequence). The CDR3 loop reads CSAILGEKLFF. The DNA for the CDR3 is TGCAGTGCCATTCTCGGGGAAAAACTGTTTTTT.

This sequence joins TRBV25-1 and TRBJ1-1; TRBD1 aligns across 9 bases. The germline gives CDR1 MGHDK, CDR2 SYGVNS. The length of the CDR3 is 13 residues. Trimming removed 8 bases from V and 5 bases from J; junction bases left unmatched: 6. The CDR3 DNA is TGTGCCAGCTGGGAGACAGGGGGGACTGAAGCTTTCTTT. Translation gives CASWETGGTEAFF.

Here the CDR3 reads CASSWTAASEAFF. CDR3 coding DNA: TGTGCCAGCAGTTGGACAGCTGCTAGTGAAGCTTTCTTT. This chain links TRBV6-5 with TRBJ1-1; maybe TRBD1 (6 bases). Per germline, CDR1 MNHEY and CDR2 SVGAGI. There are 13 residues in the CDR3. Between the trimmed V and J ends, which lost 4 bases and 7 bases, there was a span of 13 bases.

CDR3 sequence: CASSLALETGPYTEAFF. The CDR3 DNA sequence: TGTGCCAGCAGCTTAGCCCTAGAGACAGGGCCGTACACTGAAGCTTTCTTT. V gene TRBV7-2 combines with J gene TRBJ1-1, with TRBD1 matching over 7 bases. V was clipped by 0 bases and J by 3 bases; unmatched bases: 10. This CDR3 spans 17 amino acids. Germline lookup yields CDR1 SGHTA and CDR2 FQGNSA.

The CDR3 sequence is CSVDGAGDDTGELFF. In nucleotides, the CDR3 is TGCAGCGTTGACGGCGCGGGGGACGACACCGGGGAGCTGTTTTTT. The chain uses TRBV29-1 and TRBJ2-2; TRBD2 matches 7 bases. CDR3 size: 15 residues. Germline CDR1 and CDR2: SQVTM and ANQGSEA. V dropped 3 bases and J dropped 3; count of bases not matched to a gene: 7.

The rearrangement links TRBV2 to TRBJ1-5, with 9 bases fitting TRBD1. Germline V CDR1 and CDR2: SNHLY, FYNNEI. This CDR3 is built from 15 residues. V lost 6 bases and J lost 2; bases outside the gene matches: 5. As DNA, the CDR3 is TGTGCCAGCAGACCGCGGACAGGGGGCAATCAGCCCCAGCATTTT. Protein sequence: CASRPRTGGNQPQHF.

The CDR3, as DNA: TGTGCCAGCAGTGTCCCCTCGGGGGGCCCAGGTAGGGAAGCTTTCTTT. Translated, it gives CASSVPSGGPGREAFF. This chain uses TRBV2 with TRBJ1-1; a weak D match, TRBD1 (6 bases). Germline-derived CDR1 and CDR2 are SNHLY and FYNNEI. Deletions cut 4 bases from V and 8 bases from J, with 23 bases between. The CDR3 loop spans 16 amino acids.

V is TRBV19 and J is TRBJ2-7, with 7 bases fitting TRBD1. Trimming cost V 0 bases and J 2 bases; bases outside gene matches: 4. The germline CDR1 and CDR2 sequences are LNHDA and SQIVND (reference sequence). This CDR3 contains 15 residues. CDR3 loop: CASSIDTGDPYEQYF. The DNA for the CDR3 is TGTGCCAGTAGTATAGATACAGGGGACCCCTACGAGCAGTACTTC.

This rearrangement joins TRBV18 to TRBJ2-1, with 14 bases fitting TRBD2. Germline CDR1 and CDR2: KGHSH and LQKENI. The CDR3 has 17 residues. With V trimmed by 4 bases and J by 1 base, 3 bases remained unmatched. The CDR3, as DNA: TGTGCCAGCTCACGACTAGCGGGGGGGTATTCCTACAATGAGCAGTTCTTC. This sequence encodes CASSRLAGGYSYNEQFF.

This sequence joins TRBV7-3 and TRBJ2-1; 12 bases are a match to TRBD2. Germline V gives CDR1 SGHTA, CDR2 FQGTGA. V shed 6 bases, J shed 5 bases, and the junction held 2 bases outside the gene matches. CDR3 length: 14 amino acids. The CDR3 spells CASRSSGGDNEQFF. CDR3 bases: TGTGCCAGCAGATCTAGCGGGGGGGACAATGAGCAGTTCTTC.

The V call is TRBV9, the J call TRBJ2-5, with D perhaps matching TRBD2 (6 bases). V was pared by 4 bases and J by 2 bases, with 15 bases between. CDR3 size: 15 residues. The germline V gene encodes CDR1 SGDLS and CDR2 YYNGEE. Here the CDR3 reads CASSPGGLGQETQYF. The DNA of the CDR3 is TGTGCCAGCAGCCCCGGGGGACTGGGACAAGAGACCCAGTACTTC.

The J gene is TRBJ1-6, the V gene TRBV18; 9 bases are shared with TRBD1. The CDR3 covers 15 residues. In germline, CDR1 is KGHSH, CDR2 LQKENI. Trimming took 3 bases from V and 7 from J; bases not matched to a gene: 4. The CDR3: CASSPGQGRNSPLHF. In nucleotides, the CDR3 is TGTGCCAGCTCACCGGGACAGGGTAGGAATTCACCCCTCCACTTT.

This rearrangement joins TRBV5-8 to TRBJ2-1; 12 nucleotides align to TRBD1. Germline lookup yields CDR1 SGHTS and CDR2 YDEGEE. Unmatched junction bases numbered 8, after V lost 0 bases and J lost 7 bases. CDR3 length equals 17 residues. The CDR3 spells CASSLAGDRGRDNEQFF. The DNA for the CDR3 is TGTGCCAGCAGCTTGGCCGGGGACAGGGGGCGCGATAATGAGCAGTTCTTC.

V gene TRBV10-3 combines with J gene TRBJ2-5, with TRBD2 identical over 10 bases. V dropped 3 bases and J dropped 1; count of bases not matched to a gene: 8. The CDR3 has 17 residues. Looked up from germline, CDR1 is ENHRY and CDR2 is SYGVKD. CDR3 DNA sequence: TGTGCCATCAGTGACAGGGGGGAGCGGGGGGGCCAAGAGACCCAGTACTTC. It specifies CAISDRGERGGQETQYF.

J is TRBJ2-1 and V is TRBV5-1, with 10 bases fitting TRBD2. CDR3 length equals 16 residues. V trimming: 4 bases; J trimming: 5 bases; junction bases outside the gene matches: 9. Germline CDR1 and CDR2: SGHRS and YFSETQ. The CDR3 is CASSVPGLAGDNEQFF. DNA of the CDR3: TGCGCCAGCAGCGTTCCGGGGCTAGCGGGAGACAATGAGCAGTTCTTC.

The gene calls are TRBV6-5 and TRBJ1-1, with 10 positions matching TRBD1. V dropped 2 bases and J dropped 4; count of bases not matched to a gene: 4. This CDR3 is built from 15 residues. Germline V lookup: CDR1 MNHEY, CDR2 SVGAGI. The CDR3 protein is CASSYPTGGATEAFF. For the CDR3, the DNA is TGTGCCAGCAGTTACCCGACAGGGGGCGCCACTGAAGCTTTCTTT.

This clone has a single count. This chain links TRBV4-1 with TRBJ2-7; maybe TRBD1 (7 bases). The CDR3 has 16 amino acids. Trimming pared 6 bases from V and 7 bases from J, leaving 25 bases between. Germline V lookup: CDR1 MGHRA, CDR2 YSYEKL. CDR3 sequence (DNA): TGCGCCAGCAGTCTCATCGGACAGGATCTCGGGGGAGAGCAGTACTTC. Residues: CASSLIGQDLGGEQYF.

V and J are TRBV15 and TRBJ1-4; no clear D. Germline CDR1 LNHNV, CDR2 YYDKDF (reference sequence). The CDR3 is made up of 14 amino acids. V was shortened by 1 base and J by 6 bases, with 9 bases between the two germline ends. CDR3 in amino acids: CATSRAGSYEKLFF. The DNA for the CDR3 is TGTGCCACCAGCAGAGCGGGGTCATATGAAAAACTGTTTTTT.

The chain couples TRBV11-2 to TRBJ1-2; a possible D gene is TRBD1 (5 bases). CDR3 length: 13 amino acids. Trimming took 5 bases from V and 6 from J, leaving 13 bases between them. Germline V CDR1 and CDR2: SGHAT, FQNNGV. This CDR3 is CASSQNPGHGYTF. In DNA, the CDR3 is TGTGCCAGCAGCCAAAATCCAGGGCATGGCTACACCTTC.

CDR3 nucleotide sequence: TGTGCCAGTATCACCTCCAGAGCTTTCTTT. This encodes CASITSRAFF. The rearrangement uses TRBV19 and TRBJ1-1; D remains unclear. This CDR3 region has 10 residues. V was trimmed by 7 bases and J by 10 bases, leaving 10 bases between them. In germline, CDR1 is LNHDA, CDR2 SQIVND (reference sequence).

J is TRBJ1-2 and V is TRBV7-8, with a possible D match to TRBD1 (5 bases). With 5 bases removed from V and 4 bases from J, the gap between germline ends came to 17 bases. The CDR3 has 15 amino acids. The germline CDR1 and CDR2 sequences are SGHVS and FQNEAQ. In nucleotides, the CDR3 is TGTGCCAGCAGCCAACAGGCCCGGGGGGGCTATGGCTACACCTTC. It yields the protein CASSQQARGGYGYTF.

This chain connects TRBV2 to TRBJ2-7, with 8 bases lining up with TRBD1. This CDR3 spans 14 amino acids. The J segment lost 2 bases and the V segment lost 8 bases, leaving 8 bases of the junction unmatched. Germline CDR1 and CDR2: SNHLY and FYNNEI. CDR3 in DNA: TGTGCCAGCCGAGGACGGACAGGGACCTACGAGCAGTACTTC. It specifies CASRGRTGTYEQYF.

The chain employs TRBV10-3 and TRBJ1-5; possible D gene TRBD1, 5 bases. CDR3 length: 14 residues. With 6 bases removed from V and 3 bases from J, the gap between germline ends came to 12 bases. CDR1 and CDR2 (germline): ENHRY, SYGVKD. The CDR3 reads CAIRPDSYNQPQHF. In nucleotides, the CDR3 is TGTGCCATCAGACCCGACAGCTACAATCAGCCCCAGCATTTT.

In this sample, this clone turned up a few times. The rearrangement links TRBV4-1 to TRBJ1-2; weak D call: TRBD1 (5 bases). Germline-derived CDR1 and CDR2 are MGHRA and YSYEKL. This CDR3 spans 15 amino acids. Trimming pared 1 base from V and 2 bases from J, leaving 11 bases between. In nucleotides, the CDR3 is TGCGCCAGCAGCCAAGCAGGGATGGGGAACTATGGCTACACCTTC. Its protein product is CASSQAGMGNYGYTF.

The V gene is TRBV3-1 (or the pseudogene TRBV3-2), the J gene TRBJ2-7; TRBD2 matches at 8 bases. Germline V lookup: CDR1 LGHDT, CDR2 YNNKEL (reference sequence). The CDR3 totals 15 residues. J gave up 0 bases and V 10 bases, and 11 bases lay outside the gene matches. The CDR3 sequence is CATHDSGGLSYEQYF. The CDR3 nucleotides are TGTGCCACCCATGATTCGGGGGGGCTCTCCTACGAGCAGTACTTC.

The CDR3: CASSQDPPGPRPFLFTYNEQFF. CDR3 coding DNA: TGCGCCAGCAGCCAAGATCCCCCGGGTCCCAGACCTTTTCTATTTACCTACAATGAGCAGTTCTTC. The gene calls are TRBV4-3 and TRBJ2-1; no reliable D call. The CDR3 spans 22 residues. Germline V gives CDR1 LGHNA, CDR2 YSLEER. V dropped 0 bases and J dropped 2 bases, with 29 bases sitting between them.

The V and J genes are TRBV7-9 and TRBJ1-5; 8 bases are shared with TRBD1. Germline CDR1 reads SEHNR; CDR2 reads FQNEAQ (reference sequence). The CDR3 has 14 residues. The junction had 7 bases not matched to a gene; V was cut back by 5 bases and J by 7 bases. CDR3 residues: CASSPGQGGQPQHF. The CDR3 bases are TGTGCCAGCAGCCCTGGACAGGGAGGGCAGCCCCAGCATTTT.

V is TRBV6-4 and J is TRBJ2-1; TRBD2 matches at 7 bases. The CDR3 runs to 16 residues. Germline assignment: CDR1 MRHNA and CDR2 SNTAGT. V trimming: 0 bases; J trimming: 3 bases; junction bases outside the gene matches: 5. The CDR3 DNA sequence: TGTGCCAGCAGTGACTCGGGGAGGGAAGACTACAATGAGCAGTTCTTC. Translation gives CASSDSGREDYNEQFF.

V and J are TRBV6-6 and TRBJ1-2; D might be TRBD1 (5 bases). V dropped 8 bases and J dropped 8 bases, with 15 bases sitting between them. This CDR3 has 12 amino acids. Germline V gene sequence: CDR1 MNHNY, CDR2 SVGAGI (reference sequence). In nucleotides, the CDR3 is TGTGCCAGCCGGATAGGGGTAGAAGGCTACACCTTC. It yields the protein CASRIGVEGYTF.

This chain joins TRBV7-2 and TRBJ1-2; 8 nucleotides agree with TRBD1. The CDR3 sequence is 15 residues long. Germline values: CDR1 SGHTA, CDR2 FQGNSA. Germline trimming cut 4 bases from V and 0 bases from J; bases unmatched to any gene: 4. CDR3 amino acids: CASSSYRGANYGYTF. In nucleotides, the CDR3 is TGTGCCAGCAGCTCCTACAGGGGGGCTAACTATGGCTACACCTTC.